The present entry profiles one T cell receptor (beta chain) with its context. CDR3 length equals 12 residues. V was shortened by 2 bases and J by 8 bases, with 7 bases between the two germline ends. Per the germline V gene, CDR1 is KGHSH and CDR2 is LQKENI. These data are taken from a study of T-cell memory formation after mild COVID-19. TCRalpha and TCRbeta libraries used 5'RACE with constant-segment primers and UMIs. TCRdb analysed the 5' RACE reads with MiXCR anew, one entry per CDR3 protein. The table records about 540,000 distinct CDR3 sequences, around 21% of them present only once. Sequenced: PBMCs or a T cell subset sorted from them (not recorded which). This rearrangement joins TRBV18 to TRBJ2-1; TRBD1 is a possible D gene (5 bases). The sequence derives from an adult woman who had mild COVID-19 (a few samples of this study predate the infection). Cell type and time point are not known. In DNA form, the CDR3 reads TGTGCCAGCTCACCAAAGGGGTATGAGCAGTTCTTC. It specifies CASSPKGYEQFF.